This passage covers 20 T cell receptor beta chains from one sample sequenced in a study of T cells after yellow fever vaccination. TCRdb re-derived calls from the 5' RACE reads in MiXCR, one entry per CDR3 protein. The sample lists approximately 550,000 distinct CDR3 sequences, roughly a fifth occurring once. The material sequenced was PBMCs, taken 15 days after the yellow fever booster vaccination. These receptors all stem from a man aged 25 to 40 who received the YFV17D yellow fever vaccine.

This clonotype appeared a few times. The V gene is TRBV12-3 or TRBV12-4, the J gene TRBJ2-1; 11 nucleotides match TRBD2. V was clipped by 6 bases and J by 7 bases; unmatched bases: 8. The CDR3 totals 15 residues. CDR3 sequence: CASSHSGRGWNEQFF. DNA for the CDR3: TGTGCCAGCAGCCATAGCGGGAGGGGGTGGAATGAGCAGTTCTTC.

The V gene is TRBV7-3, the J gene TRBJ2-7, with a possible D match to TRBD2 (6 bases). The CDR3 spans 16 residues. CDR1 and CDR2 from the germline V gene are SGHTA and FQGTGA. Between the trimmed V and J ends, which lost 4 bases and 2 bases, there was a span of 18 bases. CDR3 region: CASSSFFSGGAYEQYF. Here the CDR3 DNA reads TGTGCCAGCAGCTCGTTTTTTAGCGGAGGGGCCTACGAGCAGTACTTC. The full variable domain, completed using reference TRBV7-3 and TRBJ2-7, is GAGVSQTPSNKVTEKGKYVELRCDPISGHTALYWYRQSLGQGPEFLIYFQGTGAADDSGLPNDRFFAVRPEGSVSTLKIQRTERGDSAVYLCASSSFFSGGAYEQYFGPGTRLTVT.

This clonotype turned up a few times. The genes are TRBV6-1 and TRBJ2-5, with 12 bases aligning to TRBD2. Germline-derived CDR1 and CDR2 are MNHNS and SASEGT. This CDR3 comprises 18 residues. V shed 7 bases and J 2 bases; nucleotides not matched to a gene: 14. The CDR3 reads CASILWTSGNIKQETQYF. In nucleotides, the CDR3 is TGTGCCAGCATCCTATGGACTAGCGGGAATATCAAACAAGAGACCCAGTACTTC.

The chain combines TRBV7-2 with TRBJ2-4; TRBD1 aligns across 8 bases. Losses at the gene ends were 1 base for V and 0 bases for J; bases not matched to a gene: 5. Germline V gene data show CDR1 as SGHTA and CDR2 as FQGNSA. The CDR3 contains 17 residues. DNA of the CDR3: TGTGCCAGCAGCTTAGTACAGGGGGTCTTAGCCAAAAACATTCAGTACTTC. Encoded protein: CASSLVQGVLAKNIQYF.

CDR3 sequence (DNA): TGCGCCAGCAGCTTGGGACTTGGACTCGACAATGAGCAGTTCTTC. Translating gives CASSLGLGLDNEQFF. V is TRBV5-1 and J is TRBJ2-1, with D tentatively TRBD2 (5 bases). Germline-derived CDR1 and CDR2 are SGHRS and YFSETQ. V was trimmed by 0 bases and J by 5 bases, leaving 12 bases between them. CDR3 length: 15 residues.

The sample holds a few counts of this clonotype. The chain links TRBV12-3 or TRBV12-4 to TRBJ2-2; tentatively, D is TRBD1 (6 bases). The CDR3 spans 13 residues. Trimming removed 1 base from V and 7 bases from J, with 7 bases in between. Written as DNA, the CDR3 is TGTGCCAGCAGTTTAGGAGGGGGCGGGGAGCTGTTTTTT. Its translation: CASSLGGGGELFF.

In its sample, this clonotype ranks as medium-sized (0.01 to 0.1%). The chain links TRBV20-1 to TRBJ2-3; 9 nucleotides match TRBD1. Germline assignment: CDR1 DFQATT and CDR2 SNEGSKA (reference sequence). The trim removed 5 bases at V and 5 bases at J, leaving 11 bases unmatched. The CDR3 has 15 amino acids. CDR3 bases: TGCAGTGCTGACAGGACAGGGGATCAGGGAGATACGCAGTATTTT. Protein product: CSADRTGDQGDTQYF.

This clonotype has a handful of counts. V is TRBV7-2 and J is TRBJ2-1; 9 bases align to TRBD1. Trimming removed 0 bases from V and 7 bases from J; junction bases left unmatched: 4. CDR1 is SGHTA, CDR2 FQGNSA, per germline. The CDR3 contains 15 residues. CDR3 loop: CASSLARTGDNEQFF. In DNA, the CDR3 is TGTGCCAGCAGCTTAGCCCGGACAGGGGATAATGAGCAGTTCTTC.

This clonotype was detected a few times. The V gene is TRBV7-9, the J gene TRBJ1-2; 10 bases are shared with TRBD1. J was trimmed by 2 bases and V by 5 bases; bases with no gene match: 5. Germline CDR1 reads SEHNR; CDR2 reads FQNEAQ (reference sequence). The CDR3 has 15 amino acids. Here the CDR3 reads CASSVPGQGNYGYTF. The CDR3 DNA reads as TGTGCCAGCAGCGTTCCGGGACAGGGGAACTATGGCTACACCTTC.

This clonotype has just a few counts. The rearrangement uses TRBV20-1 and TRBJ2-7; no firm D call. Trimming removed 7 bases from V and 0 bases from J, with 13 bases in between. Per germline, CDR1 DFQATT and CDR2 SNEGSKA (reference sequence). This CDR3 spans 13 amino acids. The chain's CDR3 is CSVAARSSYEQYF. The CDR3 coding sequence is TGCAGTGTAGCTGCCAGAAGCTCCTACGAGCAGTACTTC.

This clonotype has only a few counts. This sequence joins TRBV12-3 or TRBV12-4 and TRBJ2-2, with D perhaps matching TRBD1 (6 bases). The CDR3 is 15 residues long. V was cut by 3 bases and J by 6 bases, with 14 bases left in between. The CDR3 here is CASSLSGGASGELFF. The CDR3 DNA reads TGTGCCAGCAGTTTGAGTGGGGGCGCGTCCGGGGAGCTGTTTTTT.

This clonotype was observed a handful of times. CDR3 amino acids: CASSLGARANTGELFF. The CDR3 DNA reads TGTGCCAGCAGCTTAGGCGCCAGGGCGAACACCGGGGAGCTGTTTTTT. This chain joins TRBV11-2 and TRBJ2-2; D might be TRBD1 (5 bases). Looked up from germline, CDR1 is SGHAT and CDR2 is FQNNGV. Trimming took 1 base from V and 0 from J, leaving 9 bases between them. The CDR3 is 16 residues long.

The chain joins TRBV6-2 or TRBV6-3 to TRBJ2-1; 7 bases match TRBD2. The CDR3 consists of 13 residues. Per the germline V gene, CDR1 is MNHEY and CDR2 is SVGEGT. Losses at the gene ends were 7 bases for V and 2 bases for J; bases not matched to a gene: 2. The DNA of the CDR3 is TGTGCCAGCACCAGCGGGGCCTACAATGAGCAGTTCTTC. Its protein product is CASTSGAYNEQFF.

The chain combines TRBV12-3 or TRBV12-4 with TRBJ2-7, with D perhaps matching TRBD1 (5 bases). There are 15 residues in the CDR3. V gave up 3 bases and J gave up 3 bases, with 15 bases separating them. Here the CDR3 DNA reads TGTGCCAGCAGTTTTGATGGGGCGTTAATCTACGAGCAGTACTTC. Protein sequence: CASSFDGALIYEQYF.

This clonotype was found a few times. This chain connects TRBV6-1 to TRBJ2-2, with 7 positions matching TRBD2. V gave up 8 bases and J gave up 2 bases; unmatched junction bases: 5. Per the germline V gene, CDR1 is MNHNS and CDR2 is SASEGT. The CDR3 covers 14 residues. The CDR3 coding sequence is TGTGCCAGCGGCAGCGGGGTTAACACCGGGGAGCTGTTTTTT. Its protein is CASGSGVNTGELFF.

This clonotype appeared a single time. The genes are TRBV20-1 and TRBJ2-1; 7 bases line up with TRBD2. V shed 0 bases, J shed 9 bases, and the junction held 11 bases outside the gene matches. The germline gives CDR1 DFQATT, CDR2 SNEGSKA (reference sequence). The CDR3 length is 15 residues. The CDR3: CSARDLSAGVIEQFF. The CDR3 DNA is TGCAGTGCTAGAGATCTCTCGGCGGGAGTCATTGAGCAGTTCTTC.

This clonotype appeared a few times. The rearrangement links TRBV7-9 to TRBJ2-3; TRBD2 aligns across 8 bases. Per the germline V gene, CDR1 is SEHNR and CDR2 is FQNEAQ (reference sequence). The CDR3 sequence is 15 residues long. Trimming took 4 bases from V and 0 from J; bases not matched to a gene: 3. For the CDR3, the DNA is TGTGCCAGCAGCTCCCAGCGGGGGAGCACAGATACGCAGTATTTT. Its translation: CASSSQRGSTDTQYF.

This chain connects TRBV20-1 to TRBJ1-2; 8 bases are a match to TRBD1. The V gene end was trimmed by 6 bases and the J gene end by 2 bases; junction bases not matched to a gene: 11. Germline V gives CDR1 DFQATT, CDR2 SNEGSKA (reference sequence). CDR3 length equals 15 residues. The CDR3 loop is CSAEIPGQGNYGYTF. The DNA for the CDR3 is TGCAGTGCCGAGATACCTGGACAGGGAAACTATGGCTACACCTTC.

The sample holds one count of this clonotype. The chain combines TRBV5-1 with TRBJ2-1; possibly TRBD1 or TRBD2 for D (5 bases each). Germline V gene lookup returns CDR1 SGHRS and CDR2 YFSETQ. The length of the CDR3 is 14 residues. Trimming removed 3 bases at V and 8 bases at J, with 15 bases between. As DNA, the CDR3 is TGCGCCAGCAGCTGGGACCCAGGTCCCTATGAGCAGTTCTTC. Its protein is CASSWDPGPYEQFF. Drawing the rest from reference TRBV5-1 and TRBJ2-1, the complete variable domain is KAGVTQTPRYLIKTRGQQVTLSCSPISGHRSVSWYQQTPGQGLQFLFEYFSETQRNKGNFPGRFSGRQFSNSRSEMNVSTLELGDSALYLCASSWDPGPYEQFFGPGTRLTVL.

This clonotype was seen only a few times. J is TRBJ2-2 and V is TRBV28; either TRBD1 or TRBD2 may fit D (5 bases each). The CDR3 length is 14 residues. Germline V gives CDR1 MDHEN, CDR2 SYDVKM. The V end lost 6 bases, the J end lost 6 bases, and 14 bases lay between the germline ends. The CDR3 nucleotides are TGTGCCAGCAGCTACGACAGAGGGGCCGGGGAGCTGTTTTTT. Protein sequence: CASSYDRGAGELFF.